The TCR beta chain under discussion was sequenced for a study of PD-1 blockade in classical Hodgkin lymphoma. Whole-study findings and limits: Relative to healthy donors, newly diagnosed patients reportedly had lower baseline TCR diversity, which was reported as lower still in relapsed/refractory patients. Newly diagnosed and completely responding patients shared comparable baseline diversity. Nivolumab starters within 1 year of ASCT were excluded. CD4+ TCR diversity, unlike CD8+, climbed significantly by C4D1.

The germline CDR1 and CDR2 sequences are SEHNR and FQNEAQ (reference sequence). The CDR3 length is 11 residues. Trimming pared 7 bases from V and 3 bases from J, leaving 4 bases between. This table comes from immunoSEQ multiplex PCR, and its TCRdb copy is limited to in-frame clones, with some not included. The sample lists 65,000 to 95,000 clones; about nine tenths were seen once. In every patient, relapse followed autologous stem cell transplantation, while exposure to brentuximab vedotin differed. As concerns this clone: The antigen is undetermined.

The material was peripheral blood mononuclear cells (PBMCs), obtained at baseline. The chain employs TRBV7-9 and TRBJ1-3; D unresolved. This receptor was taken from a human donor with classical Hodgkin lymphoma. In nucleotides, the CDR3 is TGTGCCAGCAAATATGGAAACACCATATATTTT. Amino acid sequence: CASKYGNTIYF.